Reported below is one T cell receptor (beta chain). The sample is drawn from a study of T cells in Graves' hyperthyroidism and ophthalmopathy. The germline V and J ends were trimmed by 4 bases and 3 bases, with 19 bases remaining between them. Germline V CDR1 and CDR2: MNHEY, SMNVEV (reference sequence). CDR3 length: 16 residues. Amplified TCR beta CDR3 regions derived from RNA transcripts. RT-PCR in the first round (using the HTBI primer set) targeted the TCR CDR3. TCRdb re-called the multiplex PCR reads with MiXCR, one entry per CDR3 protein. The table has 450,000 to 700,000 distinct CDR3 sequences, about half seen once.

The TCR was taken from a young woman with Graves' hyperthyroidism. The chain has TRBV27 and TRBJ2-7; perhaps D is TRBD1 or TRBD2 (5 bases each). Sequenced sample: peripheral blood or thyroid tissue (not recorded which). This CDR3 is CASSSRSGTDFYEQYF. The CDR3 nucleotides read TGTGCCAGCAGTTCCAGATCCGGGACGGACTTCTACGAGCAGTACTTC.